This T cell receptor (beta chain) is drawn from a study of T-cell reconstitution after alpha-beta-depleted transplantation in children. Researchers prepared the TCRbeta library using unique molecular identifiers, the study reports. TCRdb re-analysed the PCR reads in MiXCR, keeping a single row per CDR3 protein. This sample has 480,000 or so distinct CDR3 sequences, with approximately 10% found just once. Of note for this clonotype: Its antigen is unknown.

Study-wide results and limits: Expanded clones from the graft, numbering several hundred, reportedly supplied alpha-beta T cells about two months after transplant.

Trimming took off 6 bases at V and 2 bases at J, with 11 bases between the two ends. This CDR3 is built from 13 residues. CDR1 is MNHEY, CDR2 SMNVEV, per germline (reference sequence). The J gene is TRBJ2-7, the V gene TRBV27; no clear D gene. The TCR was taken from a child aged 2-15 years with inherited bone marrow failure, due to receive a stem cell transplant. The specimen was PBMCs, collected before TCRalphabeta/CD19-depleted stem cell transplant. CDR3 DNA sequence: TGTGCCAGCAGACCCTCGGTAACCTACGAGCAGTACTTC. Translating it yields CASRPSVTYEQYF.